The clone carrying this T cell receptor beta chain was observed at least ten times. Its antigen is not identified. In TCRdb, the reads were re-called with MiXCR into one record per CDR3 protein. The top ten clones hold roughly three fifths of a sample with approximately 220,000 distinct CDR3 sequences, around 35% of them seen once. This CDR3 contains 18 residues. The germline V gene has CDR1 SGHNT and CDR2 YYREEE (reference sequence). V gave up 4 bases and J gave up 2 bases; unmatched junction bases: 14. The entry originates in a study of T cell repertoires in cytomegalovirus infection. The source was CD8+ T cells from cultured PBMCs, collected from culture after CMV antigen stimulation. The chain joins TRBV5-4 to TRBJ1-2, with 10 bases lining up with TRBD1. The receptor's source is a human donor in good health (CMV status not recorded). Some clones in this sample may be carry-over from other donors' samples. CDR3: CASSPTLRGQGRNYGYTF. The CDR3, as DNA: TGTGCCAGCAGCCCCACCCTTCGGGGACAGGGGCGGAACTATGGCTACACCTTC.